This T cell receptor beta chain was profiled in a study of early T cells in non-severe SARS-CoV-2 infection. TCRdb ran MiXCR on the 5' RACE reads and lists one entry per CDR3 protein. Seen here are roughly 41,000 distinct CDR3 sequences, less than 6.5% observed once, and the top ten hold 5.4%. This clonotype came up many times. Unmatched junction bases numbered 8, after V lost 9 bases and J lost 5 bases. The CDR3 extends over 14 amino acids. Germline CDR1 reads ENHRY; CDR2 reads SYGVKD. This sequence was found in an adult who was a healthcare worker with PCR-confirmed SARS-CoV-2 infection or an uninfected control (not recorded which). The rearrangement joins TRBV10-3 to TRBJ2-3, with 10 bases aligning to TRBD1. The specimen was whole blood, collected at baseline. CDR3: CAIKPGQGIDTQYF. The CDR3, as DNA: TGTGCCATAAAGCCGGGACAGGGGATAGATACGCAGTATTTT.